This TCR beta chain was recovered during a study of cytomegalovirus exposure and HLA in healthy donors. Study at large: Earlier findings included 90 million to 120 million unique TCR beta sequences obtained from around 180 million T cells.

Per the germline V gene, CDR1 is MRHNA and CDR2 is SNTAGT. The CDR3 has 13 amino acids. The ends lost 3 bases at V and 3 bases at J; junction bases unmatched: 0. Researchers ran the PCR with 60 Vbeta and 13 Jbeta primers. Assay used: immunoSEQ multiplex PCR; TCRdb lists only in-frame clones, some missing. The sample lists under 200,000 clones; 82% were seen once. General study points: Researchers left out some V segments, among them TRBV6-2 and TRBV6-3, as indistinguishable. Cytomegalovirus status was reportedly diagnosed by the classifier with high sensitivity and specificity. Clonal expansion was found to be greater in HLA-associated TCR beta chains than in equally common others in a later analysis.

Note on this clone: The antigen is unknown.

Material for sequencing was PBMCs. The chain joins TRBV6-4 to TRBJ1-2; 8 nucleotides match TRBD1. The source of this sequence is a girl aged 5 to 17 in good health and CMV-seropositive. CDR3 DNA sequence: TGTGCCAGCAGTGAGGGACAGGACTATGGCTACACCTTC. Translation: CASSEGQDYGYTF.